The present T cell receptor (beta chain) was sequenced within a study of T cell repertoires in cytomegalovirus infection. Comment on this clonotype: As yet, its antigen is unknown.

From the reads, TCRdb called clonotypes with MiXCR, one entry per CDR3 protein. The table has about 570,000 distinct CDR3 sequences, approximately 40% seen once. The germline V gene has CDR1 LGHNA and CDR2 YNFKEQ. V lost 0 bases, J lost 3 bases, and 4 bases stayed unmatched. The CDR3 has 16 amino acids. The chain has TRBV4-2 and TRBJ1-2, with 10 bases lining up with TRBD1. The source of this sequence is a human donor in good health (CMV status not recorded). Some clones in this sample may be carry-over from other donors' samples. This specimen consisted of cultured PBMCs, obtained from culture after CMV antigen stimulation. The CDR3 loop is CASSQEGQGMHYGYTF. The CDR3 DNA sequence: TGTGCCAGCAGCCAAGAGGGACAGGGGATGCACTATGGCTACACCTTC.